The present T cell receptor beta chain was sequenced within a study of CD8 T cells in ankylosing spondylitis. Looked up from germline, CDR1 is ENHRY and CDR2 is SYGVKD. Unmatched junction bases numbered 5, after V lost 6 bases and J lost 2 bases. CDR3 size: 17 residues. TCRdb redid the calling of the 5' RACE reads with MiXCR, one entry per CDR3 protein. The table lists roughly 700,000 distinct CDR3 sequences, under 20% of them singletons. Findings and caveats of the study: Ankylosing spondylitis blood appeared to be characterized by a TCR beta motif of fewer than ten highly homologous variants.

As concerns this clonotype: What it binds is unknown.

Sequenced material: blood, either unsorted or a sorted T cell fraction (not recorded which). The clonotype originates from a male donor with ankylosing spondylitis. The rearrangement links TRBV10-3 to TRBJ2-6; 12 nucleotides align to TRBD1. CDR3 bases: TGTGCCATCAGGCCGGGACAGGGGGCAGCTGGGGCCAACGTCCTGACTTTC. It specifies CAIRPGQGAAGANVLTF.